Listed below are T cell receptor beta chains from one sample, sequenced in a study of blood T cell repertoires in COVID-19. Assay used: immunoSEQ multiplex PCR; TCRdb lists only in-frame clones, some missing. The profile covers about 140,000 clones, with more than 60% appearing a single time and approximately 9.4% taken by the ten largest. Material for sequencing was peripheral blood. The receptors stem from a woman aged 45-60 years with active or convalescent COVID-19. Both conserved end residues are part of each CDR3. The D gene is left open where the match is weak. The size field is filled for only some rows; it gives once, few, many or a size class.

TRBV2,NA,NA,TRBJ2-1,CASSVGGGYYNEQFF,TGTGCCAGCAGTGTCGGAGGCGGGTATTACAATGAGCAGTTCTTC
TRBV5-4,NA,NA,TRBJ1-2,CASSLDGQNYGYTF,TGTGCCAGCAGCTTGGATGGGCAGAACTATGGCTACACCTTC
TRBV19,TRBD2,NA,TRBJ2-1,CASSFFTSGGANEQFF,TGTGCCAGTAGCTTCTTTACTAGCGGGGGGGCAAATGAGCAGTTCTTC
TRBV19,NA,NA,TRBJ1-2,CASSIIHRDGYTF,TGTGCCAGTAGTATAATACACAGGGATGGCTACACCTTC
TRBV2,NA,NA,TRBJ1-1,CASSGEGLAGAFF,TGTGCCAGCAGTGGGGAGGGGTTGGCAGGAGCTTTCTTT
TRBV11-3,NA,NA,TRBJ2-5,CASSPRQDQETQYF,TGTGCCAGCAGCCCACGACAGGACCAAGAGACCCAGTACTTC
TRBV6-2/TRBV6-3,TRBD2,NA,TRBJ2-1,CASSSLAGESGNEQFF,TGTGCCAGCAGTTCTCTAGCGGGAGAGTCGGGCAATGAGCAGTTCTTC
TRBV2,NA,NA,TRBJ2-4,CASSDQRILAKNIQYF,TGTGCCAGCAGTGATCAGCGAATACTAGCCAAAAACATTCAGTACTTC
TRBV29-1,TRBD2,NA,TRBJ2-3,CSVGSDSGGADTQYF,TGCAGCGTTGGGTCGGATAGCGGGGGCGCAGATACGCAGTATTTT
TRBV5-6,TRBD2,NA,TRBJ2-3,CASSFERGGFADTQYF,TGTGCCAGCAGTTTTGAGCGGGGGGGCTTCGCAGATACGCAGTATTTT
TRBV5-4,NA,few,TRBJ1-2,CASSLYGISNYGYTF,TGTGCCAGCAGCTTGTACGGGATCTCTAACTATGGCTACACCTTC
TRBV19,TRBD1,NA,TRBJ1-2,CATKGDRGSYGYTF,TGTGCCACCAAGGGCGACAGGGGAAGTTATGGCTACACCTTC
TRBV2,TRBD2,few,TRBJ2-1,CASSAAGGPNEQFF,TGTGCCAGCAGTGCAGCGGGAGGGCCTAATGAGCAGTTCTTC
TRBV6-2/TRBV6-3,TRBD1,NA,TRBJ2-4,CASRYSQGEIQYF,TGTGCCAGCAGGTACTCACAGGGGGAGATTCAGTACTTC
TRBV19,TRBD2,NA,TRBJ2-1,CASSINGPVLAGGYGEQFF,TGTGCCAGTTCCATAAACGGACCCGTGCTAGCGGGAGGGTACGGTGAGCAGTTCTTC
TRBV30,NA,NA,TRBJ2-7,CAWSPGQRSYEQYF,TGTGCCTGGAGTCCCGGACAGCGCTCCTACGAGCAGTACTTC
TRBV2,TRBD1,NA,TRBJ1-4,CASRGRGWGSEKLFF,TGTGCCAGCAGGGGCAGGGGGTGGGGGAGTGAAAAACTGTTTTTT
TRBV11-2,TRBD1,once,TRBJ2-1,CASSSDRAHEQFF,TGTGCCAGCAGCTCCGACAGGGCCCATGAGCAGTTCTTC
TRBV4-2,TRBD2,NA,TRBJ2-7,CASSQVTSGGIQAYEQYF,TGTGCCAGCAGCCAGGTGACTAGCGGGGGGATTCAAGCCTACGAGCAGTACTTC
TRBV7-2,TRBD2,NA,TRBJ2-1,CASSPRTSGTNEQFF,TGTGCCAGCAGCCCGCGGACTAGCGGCACCAATGAGCAGTTCTTC
TRBV6-6,NA,NA,TRBJ1-5,CATTSPSRQPQHF,TGTGCCACCACTTCTCCATCTCGGCAGCCCCAGCATTTT
TRBV30,NA,many,TRBJ1-5,CAWSQGNQPQHF,TGTGCCTGGAGCCAGGGTAATCAGCCCCAGCATTTT
TRBV3-1/TRBV3-2,NA,NA,TRBJ2-7,CASSQSSSEAFEQYF,TGTGCCAGCAGCCAATCTTCATCCGAGGCGTTTGAGCAGTACTTC
TRBV11-3,TRBD1,NA,TRBJ2-5,CASSVGQGVGETQYF,TGTGCCAGCAGCGTCGGACAGGGGGTTGGAGAGACCCAGTACTTC
TRBV5-8,NA,NA,TRBJ2-1,CASSLEGGPLGNEQFF,TGTGCCAGCAGCTTGGAGGGCGGGCCCTTGGGTAATGAGCAGTTCTTC
TRBV28,TRBD1,NA,TRBJ1-2,CASSLLGGNYGYTF,TGTGCCAGCAGTTTATTAGGGGGCAACTATGGCTACACCTTC
TRBV5-6,TRBD1,NA,TRBJ1-5,CASSSRVSRDSQPQHF,TGTGCCAGCAGCTCCCGAGTTTCGAGGGACAGTCAGCCCCAGCATTTT
TRBV6-1,TRBD1,NA,TRBJ1-4,CASSEASGTGNEKLFF,TGTGCCAGCAGTGAAGCCTCCGGGACAGGGAATGAAAAACTGTTTTTT
TRBV7-2,TRBD1,NA,TRBJ1-1,CASSSDRGATEAFF,TGTGCCAGCAGCTCCGACAGGGGGGCCACTGAAGCTTTCTTT
TRBV3-1/TRBV3-2,TRBD2,NA,TRBJ2-7,CASSQGGSNYEQYF,TGTGCCAGCAGCCAAGGCGGGAGTAACTACGAGCAGTACTTC
TRBV7-8,NA,NA,TRBJ1-1,CASRVTGNTEAFF,TGTGCCAGCAGAGTGACAGGGAACACTGAAGCTTTCTTT
TRBV10-1,NA,few,TRBJ1-5,CASYPQVVGRVEDQPQHF,TGCGCCAGCTACCCTCAAGTAGTAGGCAGGGTAGAAGATCAGCCCCAGCATTTT
TRBV7-9,NA,NA,TRBJ1-5,CASSQNDSPGYQPQHF,TGTGCCAGCAGCCAGAATGACTCACCGGGTTATCAGCCCCAGCATTTT
TRBV7-3,NA,once,TRBJ2-1,CASSLTPSGAYNEQFF,TGTGCCAGCAGCTTAACACCGTCGGGAGCCTACAATGAGCAGTTCTTC
TRBV28,NA,once,TRBJ2-1,CASSPPRNEQFF,TGTGCCAGCAGCCCTCCGAGGAATGAGCAGTTCTTC
TRBV19,TRBD1,NA,TRBJ1-2,CASRRGQGADYGYTF,TGTGCCAGTAGGAGGGGACAGGGGGCTGACTATGGCTACACCTTC
TRBV6-5,TRBD1,NA,TRBJ1-4,CASSYDRGGEKLFF,TGTGCCAGCAGTTACGACAGGGGGGGCGAAAAACTGTTTTTT
TRBV21-1,NA,NA,TRBJ1-1,CASSKDRGGSAFF,TGTGCCAGCAGCAAGGACAGGGGAGGTTCAGCTTTCTTT
TRBV30,NA,NA,TRBJ1-1,CAWIRVFPNTEAFF,TGTGCCTGGATTAGAGTATTTCCGAACACTGAAGCTTTCTTT
TRBV2,TRBD2,NA,TRBJ2-1,CASSDGAGGYNEQFF,TGTGCCAGCAGTGATGGGGCGGGAGGGTACAATGAGCAGTTCTTC
TRBV7-9,NA,NA,TRBJ2-5,CASSSFDNQETQYF,TGTGCCAGCAGCTCCTTTGACAATCAAGAGACCCAGTACTTC
TRBV7-9,NA,NA,TRBJ1-4,CASRPAGVLKEKLFF,TGTGCCAGCAGACCCGCAGGGGTCCTAAAGGAAAAACTGTTTTTT
TRBV6-5,NA,NA,TRBJ2-7,CASSRPPGIDEQYF,TGTGCCAGCAGTCGCCCTCCCGGTATTGACGAGCAGTACTTC
TRBV3-1/TRBV3-2,TRBD1,few,TRBJ1-1,CASSRTGGSSTEAFF,TGTGCCAGCAGCCGGACAGGGGGCTCCAGCACTGAAGCTTTCTTT
TRBV28,NA,NA,TRBJ2-1,CASSGSSYNEQFF,TGTGCCAGCAGTGGGAGCTCCTACAATGAGCAGTTCTTC
TRBV6-5,NA,few,TRBJ2-1,CASNQPGPAYNEQFF,TGTGCCAGCAATCAACCGGGTCCCGCCTACAATGAGCAGTTCTTC
TRBV7-2,TRBD1,NA,TRBJ2-1,CASSSGQGSPGEQFF,TGTGCCAGCAGCTCGGGACAGGGGTCCCCCGGTGAGCAGTTCTTC
TRBV10-3,TRBD1,NA,TRBJ1-5,CAISEDRGGDQPQHF,TGTGCCATCAGCGAGGACAGGGGCGGCGATCAGCCCCAGCATTTT
TRBV28,TRBD1,NA,TRBJ1-2,CASRAPGQGAGYTF,TGTGCCAGCAGAGCACCAGGACAGGGGGCTGGCTACACCTTC
TRBV7-2,NA,once,TRBJ2-2,CASSPSTGELFF,TGTGCCAGCAGCCCGAGCACCGGGGAGCTGTTTTTT
TRBV30,NA,NA,TRBJ1-1,CAWSLGQANTEAFF,TGTGCCTGGAGTCTGGGGCAGGCGAACACTGAAGCTTTCTTT